The clone carrying this TCR beta chain has more than one count but fewer than ten. The sample originates from a study of blood T cell repertoires in COVID-19. About the study: Donors in the United States, Italy and Spain gave samples during acute or convalescent COVID-19. The analysed material was cDNA or gDNA that came from T cells, B-cell-depleted T cells, or PBMCs.

The CDR3 runs to 14 residues. V dropped 0 bases and J dropped 1 base, with 6 bases sitting between them. Germline-derived CDR1 and CDR2 are MGHRA and YSYEKL. Under the authors' procedure: The assay estimated nucleated cells by amplifying reference gene primers. Libraries were prepared by immunoSEQ multiplex PCR; TCRdb keeps only in-frame clonotypes and omits some of them. The V and J calls and clone size are taken from that table; D and trimming were inferred from the DNA. The data hold about 76,000 clones, with approximately 86% observed a single time. Sequencing was done on a sample of peripheral blood. The chain joins TRBV4-1 to TRBJ1-1; D is undetermined. The source of this sequence is a human donor in a cohort sampled during active COVID-19. CDR3 sequence: CASSQDPENTEAFF. The CDR3 DNA reads as TGCGCCAGCAGCCAAGATCCAGAGAACACTGAAGCTTTCTTT.